These 14 T cell receptor beta chains were sequenced from one sample in a study of blood T cells in healthy people across ages. A second PCR of 7 to 11 cycles used a sample-barcoded 5' primer and a J-beta primer mix. TCRdb used MiXCR to reprocess the 5' RACE reads, holding one entry per CDR3 protein. The table shows some 700,000 distinct CDR3 sequences, with 20% to 25% occurring only once. Input material: blood. All receptors come from a man between 65 and 85 years old in good health.

This clonotype was seen more than once but under ten times. J is TRBJ2-1 and V is TRBV15; TRBD2 might be the D (5 bases). Germline CDR1 reads LNHNV; CDR2 reads YYDKDF (reference sequence). V was pared by 5 bases and J by 9 bases, with 14 bases between. The CDR3 has 13 residues. The CDR3 coding sequence is TGTGCCACCAGCGTACGTTTGGGAGCTGAGCAGTTCTTC. Its translation: CATSVRLGAEQFF. Full variable domain (rest looked up from reference TRBV15 and TRBJ2-1): DAMVIQNPRYQVTQFGKPVTLSCSQTLNHNVMYWYQQKSSQAPKLLFHYYDKDFNNEADTPDNFQSRRPNTSFCFLDIRSPGLGDTAMYLCATSVRLGAEQFFGPGTRLTVL.

This clonotype occurred a few times. This chain links TRBV6-2 or TRBV6-3 with TRBJ2-7, with D uncertain. Germline CDR1 reads MNHEY; CDR2 reads SVGEGT. V dropped 4 bases and J dropped 1 base, with 8 bases sitting between them. This CDR3 contains 13 residues. The CDR3 DNA is TGTGCCAGCAGTTGGGCGTTATCCTACGAGCAGTACGTC. Its translation: CASSWALSYEQYV.

This clonotype came up a few times. This chain uses TRBV4-3 with TRBJ2-2, with TRBD1 identical over 7 bases. The V gene end was trimmed by 7 bases and the J gene end by 5 bases; junction bases not matched to a gene: 10. Germline loops: CDR1 LGHNA, CDR2 YSLEER. This CDR3 spans 15 amino acids. The CDR3 nucleotides read TGCGCCAGCACCTCGATCGAGGGGGCAACCGGGGAGCTGTTTTTT. Its protein is CASTSIEGATGELFF.

The J gene is TRBJ2-1, the V gene TRBV28; 11 bases are shared with TRBD2. The CDR3 is 19 residues long. J was trimmed by 6 bases and V by 2 bases; bases with no gene match: 15. Germline lookup yields CDR1 MDHEN and CDR2 SYDVKM. CDR3 bases: TGTGCCAGCAGTTTAACTCGTAGCGGGGGGGCCGGTTGGGGCAATGAGCAGTTCTTC. This translates into CASSLTRSGGAGWGNEQFF.

The V call is TRBV12-3 or TRBV12-4, the J call TRBJ2-7; 12 bases fit TRBD2. The V gene end was trimmed by 6 bases and the J gene end by 3 bases; junction bases not matched to a gene: 3. The CDR3 has 14 residues. The CDR3 is CASSPSGGDYEQYF. Here the CDR3 DNA reads TGTGCCAGCAGCCCTAGCGGGGGGGACTACGAGCAGTACTTC.

The sample holds a few counts of this clonotype. The chain combines TRBV6-5 with TRBJ1-4, with 9 bases lining up with TRBD1. Losses at the gene ends were 6 bases for V and 6 bases for J; bases not matched to a gene: 8. Germline V gene sequence: CDR1 MNHEY, CDR2 SVGAGI. The CDR3 loop spans 15 amino acids. The CDR3 spells CASSSTGGRDEKLFF. The CDR3 DNA sequence: TGTGCCAGCAGCTCCACAGGGGGCCGGGATGAAAAACTGTTTTTT.

On this clonotype: Relative to the germline gene, one junction end is altered; a read error may explain this. The rearrangement links TRBV16 to TRBJ2-5; a weak D match, TRBD2 (5 bases). The length of the CDR3 is 13 residues. The germline V gene has CDR1 KGHSY and CDR2 FQNENV. CDR3 residues: CASSPQTSFNWFF. The CDR3 DNA sequence: TGTGCCAGCAGCCCGCAAACTAGTTTTAATTGGTTCTTC.

In this sample, this clonotype turned up a few times. The chain links TRBV10-3 to TRBJ1-1; D may be TRBD1 (5 bases). The CDR3 length is 16 residues. Per the germline V gene, CDR1 is ENHRY and CDR2 is SYGVKD. Trimming left V 10 bases short and J 7 bases short, with 28 bases between. The CDR3 DNA sequence: TGTGCCACCAGGGACGGAACTCCCCTGGGGTCGATTGAAGCTTTCTTT. Protein: CATRDGTPLGSIEAFF.

The CDR3 here is CASSYSTGTGTGELFF. The CDR3 nucleotides read TGTGCCAGCAGTTATTCAACCGGGACGGGCACCGGGGAGCTGTTTTTT. The V and J genes are TRBV6-5 and TRBJ2-2, with D possibly being TRBD1 or TRBD2 (5 bases each). V was shortened by 3 bases and J by 4 bases, with 15 bases between the two germline ends. In germline, CDR1 is MNHEY, CDR2 SVGAGI. This CDR3 is built from 16 residues.

This clonotype was picked up a small number of times. The junction shows a germline mismatch at one end, possibly a read error. The chain combines TRBV5-1 with TRBJ2-7; perhaps D is TRBD1 or TRBD2 (5 bases each). CDR3 length: 15 amino acids. The germline V gene has CDR1 SGHRS and CDR2 YFSETQ. The CDR3 sequence is CTSSLVGGGPYEQYF. The CDR3 DNA reads as TGCACCAGCAGCTTGGTCGGTGGGGGACCCTACGAGCAGTACTTC.

This clonotype has more than one count but fewer than ten. The chain employs TRBV30 and TRBJ1-4; D perhaps matches TRBD1 (6 bases). The CDR3 has 14 residues. Trimming removed 3 bases from V and 7 bases from J, with 15 bases in between. From germline, CDR1 is GTSNPN and CDR2 SVGIG (reference sequence). The CDR3 region has the DNA TGTGCCTGGAGAGGTACAGGGAGGGGTGAAAAACTGTTTTTT. Translation: CAWRGTGRGEKLFF.

This clonotype was picked up a small number of times. V usage is TRBV19 and J usage is TRBJ2-2; D possibly corresponds to TRBD1 (6 bases). CDR1 and CDR2 from the germline V gene are LNHDA and SQIVND (reference sequence). This CDR3 contains 16 residues. The V end lost 7 bases, the J end lost 0 bases, and 15 bases lay between the germline ends. CDR3 DNA sequence: TGTGCCAGTAACCCTGGGTGGGGGCCGAACACCGGGGAGCTGTTTTTT. As protein: CASNPGWGPNTGELFF.

This sequence joins TRBV28 and TRBJ2-3; possibly TRBD1 for D (6 bases). The germline V gene has CDR1 MDHEN and CDR2 SYDVKM. Trimming shortened V by 6 bases and J by 5 bases, and 9 bases separated the two germline ends. The length of the CDR3 is 12 residues. This chain's CDR3 is CASREQGDTQYF. Here the CDR3 DNA reads TGTGCCAGCAGGGAACAGGGAGATACGCAGTATTTT.

The chain employs TRBV2 and TRBJ1-2; 11 bases agree with TRBD1. This CDR3 is built from 13 residues. The J segment lost 12 bases and the V segment lost 6 bases, leaving 9 bases of the junction unmatched. Per the germline V gene, CDR1 is SNHLY and CDR2 is FYNNEI. The CDR3 sequence is CASSPGQGAFNTF. CDR3 DNA: TGTGCCAGCAGCCCAGGACAGGGGGCATTCAACACCTTC.